Each of the 32 T cell receptor beta chains below was sequenced from the same sample in a study of sequential checkpoint blockade in melanoma. The treatment denotes: randomized to nivolumab then ipilimumab (arm A) or the reverse (arm B). Method: immunoSEQ multiplex PCR; TCRdb's copy keeps in-frame clones and lacks some. The table records 15,000 to 20,000 clones, around 69% of them present only once. The specimen was CD8+ T cells sorted from blood (inferred from file names), collected from a patient given nivolumab and ipilimumab in sequence. The receptors originated from a human donor with melanoma.

The gene calls are TRBV7-9 and TRBJ1-2; D possibly corresponds to TRBD1 (6 bases). CDR3 size: 13 residues. Trimming left V 5 bases short and J 4 bases short, with 11 bases between. Germline CDR1 is SEHNR and CDR2 is FQNEAQ (reference sequence). This chain's CDR3 is CASSQTGTYGYTF. The CDR3 bases are TGTGCCAGCAGCCAAACAGGGACCTATGGCTACACCTTC.

The CDR3 coding sequence is TGTGCCAGCGGCTACCATATGCGGTTACTAGGTCCCTACAATGAGCAGTTCTTC. Translated, it gives CASGYHMRLLGPYNEQFF. This sequence joins TRBV7-9 and TRBJ2-1; D possibly corresponds to TRBD2 (5 bases). The CDR3 has 18 residues. CDR1 and CDR2 from the germline V gene are SEHNR and FQNEAQ (reference sequence). V was clipped by 8 bases and J by 2 bases, with 25 bases between them. The variable domain in full, with the rest retrieved from reference TRBV7-9 and TRBJ2-1, is DTGVSQNPRHKITKRGQNVTFRCDPISEHNRLYWYRQTLGQGPEFLTYFQNEAQLEKSRLLSDRFSAERPKGSFSTLEIQRTEQGDSAMYLCASGYHMRLLGPYNEQFFGPGTRLTVL.

Notes on this clone: Other nucleotide sequences in the sample specify the same CDR3. This chain joins TRBV7-9 and TRBJ1-1; D ambiguous. V was trimmed by 11 bases and J by 2 bases, leaving 9 bases between them. The CDR3 covers 11 residues. Germline-derived CDR1 and CDR2 are SEHNR and FQNEAQ (reference sequence). The CDR3, as DNA: TGTGCCTCGAGGCTTAACACTGAAGCTTTCTTT. It encodes CASRLNTEAFF.

V and J are TRBV5-6 and TRBJ1-1; 8 bases are shared with TRBD1. Trimming at V came to 0 bases and at J to 3 bases, leaving 7 bases not matched to a gene. This CDR3 is built from 16 residues. The V gene's germline CDR1 is SGHDT and CDR2 YYEEEE. CDR3 in amino acids: CASSLGSGGLDTEAFF. CDR3 DNA: TGTGCCAGCAGCTTGGGCTCAGGGGGCTTGGACACTGAAGCTTTCTTT.

The chain uses TRBV28 and TRBJ1-4, with D maybe TRBD1 (5 bases). CDR3 length: 15 amino acids. V shed 5 bases and J shed 8 bases, with 18 bases lying between them. Germline CDR1 reads MDHEN; CDR2 reads SYDVKM. The CDR3 sequence is CASSPEDSKKEKLFF. For the CDR3, the DNA is TGTGCCAGCAGTCCCGAAGACAGTAAAAAGGAAAAACTGTTTTTT.

The J gene is TRBJ2-7, the V gene TRBV18; the match to TRBD1 covers 9 bases. The CDR3 is 18 residues long. Germline assignment: CDR1 KGHSH and CDR2 LQKENI. V dropped 1 base and J dropped 0; count of bases not matched to a gene: 10. The DNA of the CDR3 is TGTGCCAGCTCACCACTCCCGGGACAGGGATCTAGCTCCTACGAGCAGTACTTC. It is translated as CASSPLPGQGSSSYEQYF.

The chain joins TRBV11-2 to TRBJ2-1; possible D gene TRBD2, 7 bases. This CDR3 is 15 amino acids long. The V gene lost 5 bases and the J gene lost 4 bases, with 15 bases spanning the gap. Germline loops: CDR1 SGHAT, CDR2 FQNNGV. The CDR3 DNA is TGTGCCAGCAGCAGGGGAGGGGGGGATTACAATGAGCAGTTCTTC. It yields the protein CASSRGGGDYNEQFF.

The chain links TRBV9 to TRBJ2-2; unclear D gene. The CDR3 runs to 14 residues. Between the trimmed V and J ends, which lost 0 bases and 1 base, there was a span of 4 bases. Germline lookup yields CDR1 SGDLS and CDR2 YYNGEE. CDR3 bases: TGTGCCAGCAGCGTAGTTCAGAACACCGGGGAGCTGTTTTTT. Translation: CASSVVQNTGELFF.

With respect to this clone: Other DNA sequences in this specimen translate into the identical CDR3. This chain connects TRBV4-1 to TRBJ1-1, with D perhaps TRBD1 (5 bases). In germline, CDR1 is MGHRA, CDR2 YSYEKL. Trimming removed 0 bases from V and 4 bases from J, with 6 bases in between. This CDR3 has 13 residues. CDR3 amino acids: CASSQDRGTEAFF. DNA for the CDR3: TGCGCCAGCAGCCAAGATAGGGGCACTGAAGCTTTCTTT.

V gene TRBV14 combines with J gene TRBJ2-1; the match to TRBD2 covers 10 bases. Germline loops: CDR1 SGHDN, CDR2 FVKESK. The ends lost 0 bases at V and 6 bases at J; junction bases unmatched: 5. This CDR3 spans 16 amino acids. As DNA, the CDR3 is TGTGCCAGCAGCCAAGATTACCAGCGGGGGGGCAATGAGCAGTTCTTC. Translation gives CASSQDYQRGGNEQFF.

The gene calls are TRBV18 and TRBJ1-2; 9 positions agree with TRBD1. Germline CDR1 reads KGHSH; CDR2 reads LQKENI. The V gene end was trimmed by 3 bases and the J gene end by 5 bases; junction bases not matched to a gene: 7. This CDR3 is 15 amino acids long. The CDR3 protein is CASSPQGQGGYGYTF. CDR3 DNA: TGTGCCAGCTCACCCCAGGGACAGGGCGGATATGGCTACACCTTC.

The rearrangement links TRBV2 to TRBJ2-1; TRBD2 matches at 11 bases. CDR3 size: 17 residues. CDR1 SNHLY and CDR2 FYNNEI come from the germline V gene. J lost 4 bases, V lost 6 bases, and 11 bases had no gene match. CDR3 in DNA: TGTGCCAGCAGCGCTATACTAGCGGGGGTTAGGTACAATGAGCAGTTCTTC. Amino acid sequence: CASSAILAGVRYNEQFF.

This clone has just one count. The rearrangement joins TRBV6-1 to TRBJ1-5, with D tentatively TRBD1 (5 bases). Trimming pared 7 bases from V and 6 bases from J, leaving 16 bases between. Germline V lookup: CDR1 MNHNS, CDR2 SASEGT. The length of the CDR3 is 14 residues. CDR3 bases: TGTGCCAGCATATATGGGCAGGGAGGTCAGCCCCAGCATTTT. Residues: CASIYGQGGQPQHF.

The chain recombines TRBV7-9 with TRBJ1-1, with D hard to call. Deletions cut 5 bases from V and 7 bases from J, with 14 bases between. In germline, CDR1 is SEHNR, CDR2 FQNEAQ (reference sequence). CDR3 size: 13 residues. The CDR3 loop reads CASSLGGSVEAFF. DNA of the CDR3: TGTGCCAGCAGCCTCGGCGGTTCGGTTGAAGCTTTCTTT. The variable domain in full, with the rest retrieved from reference TRBV7-9 and TRBJ1-1, is DTGVSQNPRHKITKRGQNVTFRCDPISEHNRLYWYRQTLGQGPEFLTYFQNEAQLEKSRLLSDRFSAERPKGSFSTLEIQRTEQGDSAMYLCASSLGGSVEAFFGQGTRLTVV.

This clone is medium-sized in the sample. The chain is built from TRBV7-6 and TRBJ2-1, with TRBD1 as a possible D gene (6 bases). The CDR3 loop spans 16 amino acids. The germline gives CDR1 SGHVS, CDR2 FNYEAQ. The V and J ends lost 2 bases and 6 bases respectively, with 17 bases between them. The CDR3 DNA reads TGTGCCAGCAGCTTATCCGGGACACCGAATCTCAATGAGCAGTTCTTC. As protein: CASSLSGTPNLNEQFF.

In its sample, this clone was seen once. The chain has TRBV5-8 and TRBJ1-5; D gene unclear. Germline V gene sequence: CDR1 SGHTS, CDR2 YDEGEE. There are 13 residues in the CDR3. Trimming pared 3 bases from V and 6 bases from J, leaving 10 bases between. CDR3 DNA: TGTGCCAGCAGCTCCTCACCGCGTCAGCCCCAGCATTTT. This translates into CASSSSPRQPQHF.

This clone has only a few counts. J is TRBJ1-5 and V is TRBV28, with D maybe TRBD1 (6 bases). The CDR3 is 16 amino acids. V was pared by 6 bases and J by 0 bases, with 15 bases between. Germline CDR1 is MDHEN and CDR2 is SYDVKM. The CDR3 loop is CASRYRQGISNQPQHF. Written as DNA, the CDR3 is TGTGCCAGCAGGTACCGTCAGGGGATTAGCAATCAGCCCCAGCATTTT. Combining the CDR3 with reference TRBV28 and TRBJ1-5 gives the whole variable domain DVKVTQSSRYLVKRTGEKVFLECVQDMDHENMFWYRQDPGLGLRLIYFSYDVKMKEKGDIPEGYSVSREKKERFSLILESASTNQTSMYLCASRYRQGISNQPQHFGDGTRLSIL.

DNA for the CDR3: TGTGCCAGCTCAGGTGGGGGCGGGAGCCTATACGAGCAGTACTTC. It specifies CASSGGGGSLYEQYF. This chain links TRBV9 with TRBJ2-7, with a tentative D call TRBD2 (7 bases). Deletions cut 7 bases from V and 4 bases from J, with 21 bases between. CDR1 SGDLS and CDR2 YYNGEE come from the germline V gene. CDR3 length: 15 amino acids. Combining the CDR3 with reference TRBV9 and TRBJ2-7 gives the whole variable domain DSGVTQTPKHLITATGQRVTLRCSPRSGDLSVYWYQQSLDQGLQFLIQYYNGEERAKGNILERFSAQQFPDLHSELNLSSLELGDSALYFCASSGGGGSLYEQYFGPGTRLTVT.

The V and J genes are TRBV6-1 and TRBJ1-2; D not certain. The CDR3 runs to 11 residues. The V end lost 9 bases, the J end lost 4 bases, and 9 bases lay between the germline ends. Germline loops: CDR1 MNHNS, CDR2 SASEGT. In nucleotides, the CDR3 is TGTGCCAGTGGAGGTGCCTATGGCTACACCTTC. Translating it yields CASGGAYGYTF.

This clone has just one count. The chain recombines TRBV27 with TRBJ1-1; weak D call: TRBD1 (6 bases). The CDR3 loop spans 15 amino acids. Germline values: CDR1 MNHEY, CDR2 SMNVEV (reference sequence). The germline V and J ends were trimmed by 4 bases and 1 base, with 13 bases remaining between them. CDR3 region: CASSSLQGWNTEAFF. CDR3 nucleotide sequence: TGTGCCAGCAGTTCCCTACAGGGTTGGAACACTGAAGCTTTCTTT.

The chain is built from TRBV28 and TRBJ2-7; D might be TRBD2 (7 bases). Germline V CDR1 and CDR2: MDHEN, SYDVKM. This CDR3 comprises 15 residues. With 3 bases removed from V and 0 bases from J, the gap between germline ends came to 12 bases. CDR3 amino acids: CASSLGGRSSYEQYF. For the CDR3, the DNA is TGTGCCAGCAGTTTGGGGGGGCGAAGCTCCTACGAGCAGTACTTC.

This clone was recorded once. The rearrangement uses TRBV27 and TRBJ2-7; no clear D. The CDR3 sequence is 13 residues long. In germline, CDR1 is MNHEY, CDR2 SMNVEV (reference sequence). With 5 bases removed from V and 4 bases from J, the gap between germline ends came to 12 bases. The chain's CDR3 is CASSPPNRYEQYF. CDR3 bases: TGTGCCAGCAGTCCCCCGAACAGATACGAGCAGTACTTC.

This rearrangement joins TRBV4-3 to TRBJ2-7, with 9 positions matching TRBD2. In germline, CDR1 is LGHNA, CDR2 YSLEER. The CDR3 runs to 16 residues. J was trimmed by 5 bases and V by 0 bases; bases with no gene match: 8. The DNA of the CDR3 is TGCGCCAGCAGCCAAGACAGGCGGGAGGGCTTGCACGAGCAGTACTTC. It codes for CASSQDRREGLHEQYF.

The CDR3 reads CASSSTGNEGIYGYTF. Here the CDR3 DNA reads TGTGCCAGCAGCTCAACGGGAAACGAAGGGATCTATGGCTACACCTTC. The chain couples TRBV7-9 to TRBJ1-2; D call uncertain. The CDR3 loop spans 16 amino acids. The germline gives CDR1 SEHNR, CDR2 FQNEAQ (reference sequence). The ends were cut back, 4 bases at V and 4 bases at J, with 19 bases in the middle.

The V call is TRBV28, the J call TRBJ1-2; D gene unclear. This CDR3 has 14 amino acids. The V gene's germline CDR1 is MDHEN and CDR2 SYDVKM. Between the trimmed V and J ends, which lost 5 bases and 8 bases, there was a span of 18 bases. In nucleotides, the CDR3 is TGTGCCAGCAGTGTAAGCGGAGCCCGAGGGGGCTACACCTTC. Protein: CASSVSGARGGYTF.

Comments on this clone: A read error may produce the germline difference seen at one junction end. CDR3 DNA: TGTGCCAGCAGCTTTACGGACAGGGCTTACGGGCAGTACTTC. Translating it yields CASSFTDRAYGQYF. V usage is TRBV7-9 and J usage is TRBJ2-7; 8 bases line up with TRBD1. CDR1 SEHNR and CDR2 FQNEAQ come from the germline V gene (reference sequence). The CDR3 is 14 amino acids.

The gene calls are TRBV5-6 and TRBJ2-1, with 10 bases identical to TRBD1. This CDR3 contains 14 residues. V lost 4 bases to trimming and J lost 8 bases; unmatched junction nucleotides: 6. Germline lookup yields CDR1 SGHDT and CDR2 YYEEEE. CDR3 region: CASSPGQGPHEQFF. The CDR3 DNA reads as TGTGCCAGCAGCCCGGGACAGGGGCCCCATGAGCAGTTCTTC.

By sample share, this clone is medium-sized. Within the sample, other DNA sequences also encode this same CDR3. This chain uses TRBV5-1 with TRBJ2-2, with D unresolved. CDR3 length equals 14 residues. V was clipped by 1 base and J by 2 bases, with 6 bases between them. The germline V gene has CDR1 SGHRS and CDR2 YFSETQ. CDR3 sequence reads: CASSLTVNTGELFF. Here the CDR3 DNA reads TGCGCCAGCAGCTTGACAGTAAACACCGGGGAGCTGTTTTTT.

The chain uses TRBV10-3 and TRBJ2-7, with 14 bases lining up with TRBD2. V lost 5 bases and J lost 3; bases outside the gene matches: 21. CDR1 is ENHRY and CDR2 is SYGVKD in the germline V gene. The CDR3 extends over 21 amino acids. DNA of the CDR3: TGTGCCATCAGTCGCCTACTAACCTCCGGACTAGCGGGAGGCCCTCTCTACGAGCAGTACTTC. This translates into CAISRLLTSGLAGGPLYEQYF.

This clone was counted a single time. J is TRBJ2-1 and V is TRBV5-4; D perhaps matches TRBD2 (5 bases). Germline V gene sequence: CDR1 SGHNT, CDR2 YYREEE (reference sequence). The CDR3 covers 13 residues. The V and J ends lost 0 bases and 8 bases respectively, with 9 bases between them. CDR3 protein: CASSLDWGDEQFF. For the CDR3, the DNA is TGTGCCAGCAGCTTGGATTGGGGAGATGAGCAGTTCTTC.

This clone was counted a few times. The V and J genes are TRBV5-1 and TRBJ2-7, with 8 bases lining up with TRBD2. Germline V gene data show CDR1 as SGHRS and CDR2 as YFSETQ. V shed 4 bases and J 5 bases; nucleotides not matched to a gene: 2. This CDR3 is 12 amino acids long. CDR3 residues: CASSPAGDEQYF. Here the CDR3 DNA reads TGCGCCAGCAGCCCAGCGGGGGACGAGCAGTACTTC.

CDR3 sequence: CASTWGTGPYEQYF. The CDR3 DNA sequence: TGTGCCAGCACCTGGGGGACAGGGCCTTACGAGCAGTACTTC. This chain uses TRBV28 with TRBJ2-7; 9 positions agree with TRBD1. In germline, CDR1 is MDHEN, CDR2 SYDVKM. Germline trimming cut 7 bases from V and 4 bases from J; bases unmatched to any gene: 8. The CDR3 is 14 amino acids.